This TCR beta chain was sequenced in a study of T cell responses to AZD1222 COVID-19 vaccine. This clone has just one count. The antigen remains unidentified. The repertoire was sequenced with immunoSEQ multiplex PCR; TCRdb's copy has only in-frame clones and lacks some. Of about 68,000 clones in the sample, roughly 90% were seen once. General observations from the study: Baseline seropositivity characterized only a handful of AZD1222 recipients.

This CDR3 contains 14 residues. Germline CDR1 MDHEN, CDR2 SYDVKM. With 5 bases removed from V and 13 bases from J, the gap between germline ends came to 18 bases. The starting material was peripheral blood, obtained on day 0 of AZD1222 vaccination. The genes are TRBV28 and TRBJ1-6; maybe TRBD1 (5 bases). The clonotype originates from an adult in good health. CDR3 residues: CASSLRGSTSPLHF. DNA for the CDR3: TGTGCCAGCAGTCTACGGGGGTCCACGTCTCCCCTCCACTTT.